This is a list of T cell receptor beta chains from one sample in a study of cytomegalovirus exposure and HLA in healthy donors. Repertoires were generated with immunoSEQ multiplex PCR, while TCRdb's copy carries only in-frame clones and drops some. Of 300,000 or so clones in the sample, roughly 87% were seen once. Material for sequencing was PBMCs. The receptor set was obtained from a man aged 30-40 years in good health and CMV-seronegative. Each CDR3 is given with its conserved first and last residue. A D gene is named only where the DNA matches it firmly. Part of the rows lack a size; the others show once, few, many or a class for expanded clones.

V,D,size,J,DNA,CDR3
TRBV14,NA,NA,TRBJ2-7,TGTGCCAGCAGCCAAGGGCCTCGGTTACAGGACTTC,CASSQGPRLQDF
TRBV19,NA,NA,TRBJ1-6,TGTGCCAGTAGACCGACAGGTGGATCACCCCTCCACTTT,CASRPTGGSPLHF
TRBV5-1,TRBD1,NA,TRBJ2-7,TGCGCCAGCACTCCGGGGACAGGGGGCTCCTACGAGCAGTACTTC,CASTPGTGGSYEQYF
TRBV5-4,TRBD2,NA,TRBJ2-5,TGTGCCAGCAGCTTGGTCGGGGGGGTACAAGAGACCCAGTACTTC,CASSLVGGVQETQYF
TRBV6-6,NA,NA,TRBJ2-3,TGTGCCAGCAATGGGCAGGCGCTAAGCACAGATACGCAGTATTTT,CASNGQALSTDTQYF
TRBV6-1,NA,NA,TRBJ2-6,TGTGCCAGCAGTGAACAGGACAGATCCTCTGGGGCCAACGTCCTGACTTTC,CASSEQDRSSGANVLTF
TRBV18,NA,NA,TRBJ2-5,TGTGCCAGCTCACCAATCGAACAGGGAGCCCAGTACTTC,CASSPIEQGAQYF
TRBV6-1,NA,NA,TRBJ2-1,TGTGCCAGCAGTGAAAGAGGGGGGGCAAGAAATGAGCAGTTCTTC,CASSERGGARNEQFF
TRBV7-9,NA,few,TRBJ2-2,TGTGCCAGCAGCCCCTCGACATCTCGAAACACCGGGGAGCTGTTTTTT,CASSPSTSRNTGELFF
TRBV5-1,TRBD1,once,TRBJ2-3,TGCGCCAGCGGATCCGGGACAGGCCTCCGCGATACGCAGTATTTT,CASGSGTGLRDTQYF
TRBV6-1,NA,few,TRBJ1-5,TGTGCCAGTACTGCACAGGAGGGAGGGCCCCAGCATTTT,CASTAQEGGPQHF
TRBV6-1,NA,NA,TRBJ2-7,TGTGCCAGCAGTGAAGTAGTTGGACAAACCTACGAGCAGTACTTC,CASSEVVGQTYEQYF
TRBV5-1,TRBD1,NA,TRBJ2-6,TGCGCCAGCGAAACAGGGGGCCCCGCTGGGGCCAACGTCCTGACTTTC,CASETGGPAGANVLTF
TRBV9,TRBD2,once,TRBJ2-7,TGTGCCAGCAGCAAGGGGAGCGGGGGGGCCTACGAGCAGTACTTC,CASSKGSGGAYEQYF
TRBV14,NA,NA,TRBJ1-4,TGTGCCAGCAGCCGGGTGACTGCAACTAATGAAAAACTGTTTTTT,CASSRVTATNEKLFF
TRBV27,NA,NA,TRBJ2-3,TGTGCCAGCACGATGATGGCCACAGATACGCAGTATTTT,CASTMMATDTQYF
TRBV5-1,TRBD2,NA,TRBJ2-7,TGCGCCAGCAGCCGGGGGGACGCGCAGTACTTC,CASSRGDAQYF
TRBV9,TRBD1,NA,TRBJ2-3,TGTGCCAGCAGCGTAGACCGGACAGGGTTGGATACGCAGTATTTT,CASSVDRTGLDTQYF
TRBV30,TRBD1,NA,TRBJ2-7,TGTGCCTGGAGTTACGCCGACAGGGCCCCCTACGAGCAGTACTTC,CAWSYADRAPYEQYF
TRBV7-8,TRBD1,NA,TRBJ1-1,TGTGCCAGCAGACACGGGAGGGGGCTTCGGAGCACTGAAGCTTTCTTT,CASRHGRGLRSTEAFF
TRBV27,NA,NA,TRBJ1-2,TGTGCCAGCAGTAAGGGACTTGATGGCTACACCTTC,CASSKGLDGYTF
TRBV7-9,NA,NA,TRBJ2-5,TGTGCCAGCAGCTTAGAACAGACGACCCAGTACTTC,CASSLEQTTQYF
TRBV27,TRBD2,NA,TRBJ2-1,TGTGCCAGCAGCCTGAGCGGGGGGCCCTACAATGAGCAGTTCTTC,CASSLSGGPYNEQFF
TRBV2,NA,NA,TRBJ1-1,TGTGCCAGCAGTCAAACAGTCACGGGATTGTCTGAAGCTTTCTTT,CASSQTVTGLSEAFF
TRBV27,TRBD1,few,TRBJ1-5,TGTGCCAGCAGTTTCTCCAGGGGGAATCAGCCCCAGCATTTT,CASSFSRGNQPQHF
TRBV6-4,TRBD1,few,TRBJ2-1,TGTGCCAGCAGTGACTCGACAGGGAGTGATACGAATGAGCAGTTCTTC,CASSDSTGSDTNEQFF
TRBV19,NA,NA,TRBJ1-2,TGTGCCAGTAGGTTCAGGGGAGACTATGGCTACACCTTC,CASRFRGDYGYTF
TRBV25-1,TRBD1,NA,TRBJ1-2,TGTGCCAGCAGTGACCTGAGACAGGGCGTATACACCTTC,CASSDLRQGVYTF
TRBV6-6,NA,NA,TRBJ2-2,TGTGCCAGCGACAGTCCTTTAGGTTTTAACACCGGGGAGCTGTTTTTT,CASDSPLGFNTGELFF
TRBV4-1,TRBD1,NA,TRBJ1-2,TGCGCCAGCAGCCCAACGACAGGGCTTAACTATGGCTACACCTTC,CASSPTTGLNYGYTF
TRBV5-5,TRBD1,NA,TRBJ1-5,TGTGCCAGCAGCTCTACCGGGACAGCCAATCAGCCCCAGCATTTT,CASSSTGTANQPQHF
TRBV7-6,NA,NA,TRBJ2-5,TGTGCCAGCAGCTTAATGACGGGGCAAGAGACCCAGTACTTC,CASSLMTGQETQYF
TRBV13,NA,once,TRBJ1-6,TGTGCCAGCAGCTTACGGGGTCCCTATAATTCACCCCTCCACTTT,CASSLRGPYNSPLHF
TRBV4-3,NA,once,TRBJ2-7,TGCGCCAGCAGCCCGTCCAGCGGGTACGAGCAGTACTTC,CASSPSSGYEQYF
TRBV11-2,NA,NA,TRBJ1-3,TGTGCCAGCAGCTTAGGGTCAGGCATGCAGTATGGAAACACCATATATTTT,CASSLGSGMQYGNTIYF
TRBV19,NA,NA,TRBJ1-3,TGTGCCAGTAGGAGGGACTACTCTGGAAACACCATATATTTT,CASRRDYSGNTIYF
TRBV29-1,NA,NA,TRBJ2-7,TGCAGCGTTGGCCGACAAGGTTCCTACGAGCAGTACTTC,CSVGRQGSYEQYF